What follows are 14 T cell receptor beta chains derived from one specimen sequenced in a study of molecular identifiers for immune sequencing clone quantification. TCRdb passed the PCR reads through MiXCR, listing each CDR3 protein once. This table has about 510,000 distinct CDR3 sequences, about 26% appearing once. The sample consisted of naive CD8+ T cells from blood, with Jurkat cell RNA spiked in. Noted subset: FACS-sorted CD8+CD4-CCR7+CD45RA+ naive T cells. These receptors came from a human donor in good health. Some libraries in this study had Jurkat cell RNA spiked in.

This clonotype was counted between two and nine times. This chain uses TRBV29-1 with TRBJ2-1, with 7 bases aligning to TRBD2. This CDR3 has 16 amino acids. The germline V gene has CDR1 SQVTM and CDR2 ANQGSEA. V shed 3 bases, J shed 8 bases, and the junction held 16 bases outside the gene matches. The CDR3 DNA reads as TGCAGCGTTGATCGGGGCCTTGAGGCGGGAGTTCATGAGCAGTTCTTC. Translated, it gives CSVDRGLEAGVHEQFF.

This clonotype was counted many times. The chain recombines TRBV6-6 with TRBJ2-7, with TRBD2 matching 10 bases. J gave up 0 bases and V 6 bases, and 8 bases lay outside the gene matches. This CDR3 has 16 residues. The V gene's germline CDR1 is MNHNY and CDR2 SVGAGI (reference sequence). The CDR3 sequence: CASSSTSGLSSYEQYF. CDR3 bases: TGTGCCAGCAGCTCGACTAGCGGGTTGAGCTCCTACGAGCAGTACTTC.

This clonotype was counted many times. This sequence joins TRBV25-1 and TRBJ1-5; D might be TRBD1 (6 bases). The CDR3 totals 15 residues. Germline lookup yields CDR1 MGHDK and CDR2 SYGVNS. The V end lost 2 bases, the J end lost 4 bases, and 12 bases lay between the germline ends. The CDR3 DNA sequence: TGTGCCAGCAGTGAACCGGACAGACCAAATCAGCCCCAGCATTTT. Protein product: CASSEPDRPNQPQHF.

This clonotype was detected ten times or more. The chain employs TRBV29-1 and TRBJ1-5; D might be TRBD1 (5 bases). The ends were cut back, 8 bases at V and 6 bases at J, with 26 bases in the middle. Germline CDR1 SQVTM, CDR2 ANQGSEA. This CDR3 spans 16 amino acids. CDR3 nucleotide sequence: TGCAGCCCCCAGGTGGTGTTCAGGGAGTGCGGTCAGCCCCAGCATTTT. Its protein is CSPQVVFRECGQPQHF. Full variable domain (outside the CDR3, taken from reference TRBV29-1 and TRBJ1-5): SAVISQKPSRDICQRGTSLTIQCQVDSQVTMMFWYRQQPGQSLTLIATANQGSEATYESGFVIDKFPISRPNLTFSTLTVSNMSPEDSSIYLCSPQVVFRECGQPQHFGDGTRLSIL.

This chain uses TRBV30 with TRBJ2-7; D gene unclear. This CDR3 is 13 amino acids long. The germline V and J ends were trimmed by 0 bases and 1 base, with 7 bases remaining between them. Germline lookup yields CDR1 GTSNPN and CDR2 SVGIG (reference sequence). For the CDR3, the DNA is TGTGCCTGGAGTGTAAGGATTTCCTACGAGCAGTACTTC. Translated: CAWSVRISYEQYF.

This clonotype appeared a single time. This may come from a read error, since a much larger clone is one base off. The J gene is TRBJ1-1, the V gene TRBV29-1, with TRBD1 as a possible D gene (5 bases). From germline, CDR1 is SQVTM and CDR2 ANQGSEA. V shed 4 bases and J shed 6 bases, with 12 bases lying between them. The CDR3 sequence is 12 residues long. CDR3 nucleotide sequence: TGCAGCGTTGTCGGGGGTGACGCTGAAGCTTTCTTT. Protein: CSVVGGDAEAFF.

This clonotype has ten or more counts. One end of the junction does not line up with germline, which may come from a read error. The chain is built from TRBV4-3 and TRBJ2-7; 8 bases fit TRBD1. Germline V CDR1 and CDR2: LGHNA, YSLEER. This CDR3 contains 14 residues. The CDR3, as DNA: TGTGCCAGCAGCCCCGGGACAGGTAGCTACGAGCAGTACTTC. Its translation is CASSPGTGSYEQYF.

Details on this clonotype: Mismatch with germline at one junction end may stem from a read error. CDR3 residues: CASRQAPPVPVAEQYF. The CDR3 nucleotides are TGCGCCAGCCGCCAAGCTCCGCCGGTTCCCGTGGCCGAGCAGTACTTC. V and J are TRBV4-3 and TRBJ2-7; the D is unclear. The CDR3 has 16 residues. The germline V gene encodes CDR1 LGHNA and CDR2 YSLEER.

This chain connects TRBV4-3 to TRBJ2-1; no reliable D call. Trimming took 4 bases from V and 3 from J, leaving 13 bases between them. Germline CDR1 reads LGHNA; CDR2 reads YSLEER. CDR3 size: 15 residues. The CDR3, as DNA: TGCGCCAGCAGCCCCAAGACCCTGCTCTACAATGAGCAGTTCTTC. Translated: CASSPKTLLYNEQFF.

To note about this clonotype: One junction end disagrees with the germline gene, perhaps due to a read error. The V call is TRBV28, the J call TRBJ2-5; 9 nucleotides line up with TRBD1. The CDR3 length is 15 residues. Germline values: CDR1 MDHEN, CDR2 SYDVKM. The CDR3 loop is CASRPGQGGQETQYF. The CDR3 region has the DNA TGTGCCAGCCGCCCGGGACAGGGCGGCCAAGAAACCCAGTACTTC.

The table lists this clonotype with a few counts. The genes are TRBV9 and TRBJ1-4, with 9 bases identical to TRBD1. The junction had 9 bases not matched to a gene; V was cut back by 4 bases and J by 2 bases. The CDR3 totals 17 residues. The germline V gene encodes CDR1 SGDLS and CDR2 YYNGEE. The CDR3 sequence is CASSPRTGDRTNEKLFF. The CDR3 DNA is TGTGCCAGCAGCCCCCGGACAGGGGACAGGACTAATGAAAAACTGTTTTTT.

The J gene is TRBJ2-5, the V gene TRBV30; the D is unclear. This CDR3 is 15 amino acids long. Looked up from germline, CDR1 is GTSNPN and CDR2 is SVGIG (reference sequence). Trimming took off 5 bases at V and 2 bases at J, with 18 bases between the two ends. CDR3 in DNA: TGTGCCTGGCGACCTGGATATTTAGGGCAAGAGACCCAGTACTTC. Amino acids: CAWRPGYLGQETQYF.

V and J are TRBV20-1 and TRBJ2-7, with 9 positions matching TRBD2. The V segment lost 5 bases and the J segment 3 bases; nucleotides outside the gene matches: 5. The germline CDR1 and CDR2 sequences are DFQATT and SNEGSKA (reference sequence). The CDR3 contains 13 residues. Here the CDR3 DNA reads TGCAGTGCTTGGACTAGCGATAACTACGAGCAGTACTTC. Protein product: CSAWTSDNYEQYF.

In its sample, this clonotype was seen many times. At one end, the junction sequence differs from germline, possibly due to a read error. The chain combines TRBV14 with TRBJ2-4, with TRBD1 as a possible D gene (6 bases). The CDR3 runs 12 residues. Germline lookup yields CDR1 SGHDN and CDR2 FVKESK. The CDR3 sequence is CASSQDRGSRDF. The CDR3 nucleotides read TGTGCCAGCAGCCAAGATAGGGGGTCGAGGGACTTC.